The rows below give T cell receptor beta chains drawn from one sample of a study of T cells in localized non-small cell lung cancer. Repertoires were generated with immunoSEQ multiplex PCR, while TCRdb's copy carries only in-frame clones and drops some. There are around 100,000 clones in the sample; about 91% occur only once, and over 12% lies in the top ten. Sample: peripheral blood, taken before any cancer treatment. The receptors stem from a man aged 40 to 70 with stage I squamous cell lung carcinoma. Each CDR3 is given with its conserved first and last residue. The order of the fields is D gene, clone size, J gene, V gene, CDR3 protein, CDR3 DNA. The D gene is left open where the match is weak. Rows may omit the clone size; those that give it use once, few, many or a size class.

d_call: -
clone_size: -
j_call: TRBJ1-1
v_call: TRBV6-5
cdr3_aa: CASSYLGRLNTEAFF
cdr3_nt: TGTGCCAGCAGTTACCTGGGCAGGCTGAACACTGAAGCTTTCTTT

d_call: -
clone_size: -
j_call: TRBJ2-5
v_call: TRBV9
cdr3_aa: CASSAAGVKETQYF
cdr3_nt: TGTGCCAGCAGCGCCGCAGGGGTGAAGGAGACCCAGTACTTC

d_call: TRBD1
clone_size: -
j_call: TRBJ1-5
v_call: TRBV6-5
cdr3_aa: CATLPPDRVNQPQHF
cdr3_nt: TGTGCCACATTACCACCGGACAGGGTCAATCAGCCCCAGCATTTT

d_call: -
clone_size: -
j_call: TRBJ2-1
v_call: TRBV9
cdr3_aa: CASSVQGGNEQFF
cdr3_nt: TGTGCCAGCAGCGTTCAGGGGGGCAATGAGCAGTTCTTC

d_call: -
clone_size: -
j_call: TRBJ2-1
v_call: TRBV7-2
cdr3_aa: CASSLENGNQFF
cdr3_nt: TGTGCCAGCAGCTTAGAGAATGGTAATCAGTTCTTC

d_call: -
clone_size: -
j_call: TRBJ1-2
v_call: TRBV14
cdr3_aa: CASSQDRNYGYTF
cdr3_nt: TGTGCCAGCAGCCAAGATAGGAACTATGGCTACACCTTC

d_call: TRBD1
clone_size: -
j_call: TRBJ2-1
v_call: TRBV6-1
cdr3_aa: CASSTTDRGGDEQFF
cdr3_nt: TGTGCCAGCAGTACTACCGACAGGGGAGGAGATGAGCAGTTCTTC

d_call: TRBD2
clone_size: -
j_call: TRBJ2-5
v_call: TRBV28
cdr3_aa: CASSSKPGLAGGWVETQYF
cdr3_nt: TGTGCCAGCAGCTCTAAACCTGGACTAGCGGGAGGCTGGGTTGAGACCCAGTACTTC

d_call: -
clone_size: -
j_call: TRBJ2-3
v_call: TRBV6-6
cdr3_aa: CASSYSRASTDTQYF
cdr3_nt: TGTGCCAGCAGTTACTCGAGGGCTAGCACAGATACGCAGTATTTT

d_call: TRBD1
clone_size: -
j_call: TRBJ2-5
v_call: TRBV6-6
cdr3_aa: CASSKVPTGPQETQYF
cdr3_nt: TGTGCCAGCAGTAAAGTTCCGACAGGGCCACAAGAGACCCAGTACTTC

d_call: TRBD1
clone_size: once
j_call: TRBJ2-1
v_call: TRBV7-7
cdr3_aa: CASSLGWGTGANEQFF
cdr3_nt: TGTGCCAGCAGCTTAGGGTGGGGGACAGGGGCTAATGAGCAGTTCTTC

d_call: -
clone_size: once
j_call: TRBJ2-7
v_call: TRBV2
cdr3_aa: CASRDRVYEQYF
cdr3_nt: TGTGCCAGCAGGGACAGAGTATACGAGCAGTACTTC

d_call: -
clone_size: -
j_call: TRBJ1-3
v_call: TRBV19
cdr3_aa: CATRGLDSGNTIYF
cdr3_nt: TGTGCCACCCGGGGCCTTGACTCTGGAAACACCATATATTTT

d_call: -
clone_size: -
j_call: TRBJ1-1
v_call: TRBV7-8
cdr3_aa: CASSFGRRNAEAFF
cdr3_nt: TGTGCCAGCAGCTTTGGCCGCCGAAACGCTGAAGCTTTCTTT

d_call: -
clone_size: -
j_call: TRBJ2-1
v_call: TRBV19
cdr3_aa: CASSVDYRLYNEQFF
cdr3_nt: TGTGCCAGTAGTGTCGACTACCGACTCTACAATGAGCAGTTCTTC

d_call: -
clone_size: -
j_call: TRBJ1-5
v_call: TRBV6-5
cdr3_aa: CASSYSLEGNQPQHF
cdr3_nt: TGTGCCAGCAGTTACTCGTTGGAGGGCAATCAGCCCCAGCATTTT

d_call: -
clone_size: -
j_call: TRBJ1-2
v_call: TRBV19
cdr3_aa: CASSQGLAYGYTF
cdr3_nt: TGTGCCAGTAGCCAGGGGCTTGCCTATGGCTACACCTTC

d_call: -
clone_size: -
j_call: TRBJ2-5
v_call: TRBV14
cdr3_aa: CASSQNWGTGETQYF
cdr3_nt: TGTGCCAGCAGCCAAAACTGGGGAACAGGGGAGACCCAGTACTTC

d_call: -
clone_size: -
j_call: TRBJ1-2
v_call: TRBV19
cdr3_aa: CASSIERVQDYGYTF
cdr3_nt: TGTGCCAGTAGTATAGAGAGGGTTCAAGACTATGGCTACACCTTC

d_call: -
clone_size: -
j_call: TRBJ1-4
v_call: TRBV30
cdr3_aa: CAHGGGQSEKLFF
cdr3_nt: TGTGCCCACGGGGGGGGGCAGAGTGAAAAACTGTTTTTT

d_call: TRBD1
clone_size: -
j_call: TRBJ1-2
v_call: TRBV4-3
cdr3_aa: CASSQDAGGYGYTF
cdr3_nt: TGCGCCAGCAGCCAAGATGCAGGGGGGTATGGCTACACCTTC

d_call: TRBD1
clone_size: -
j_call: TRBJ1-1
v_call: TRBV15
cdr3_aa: CATSRDRQGGTEAFF
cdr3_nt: TGTGCCACCAGCAGAGATAGACAGGGAGGCACTGAAGCTTTCTTT

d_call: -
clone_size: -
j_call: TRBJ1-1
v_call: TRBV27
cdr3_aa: CASSRSVAAEAFF
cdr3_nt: TGTGCCAGCAGCCGCTCAGTGGCCGCTGAAGCTTTCTTT

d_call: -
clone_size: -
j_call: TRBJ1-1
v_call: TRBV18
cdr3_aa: CASSPWTVVAEAFF
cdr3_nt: TGTGCCAGCTCCCCTTGGACAGTCGTTGCTGAAGCTTTCTTT

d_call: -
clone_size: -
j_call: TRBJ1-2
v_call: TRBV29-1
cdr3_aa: CSAGANYGYTF
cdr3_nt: TGCAGCGCTGGGGCCAACTATGGCTACACCTTC

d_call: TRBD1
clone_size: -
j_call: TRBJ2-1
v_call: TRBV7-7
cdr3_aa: CASSLGGTGGYVNEQFF
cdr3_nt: TGTGCCAGCAGCTTAGGGGGAACAGGGGGCTACGTCAATGAGCAGTTCTTC

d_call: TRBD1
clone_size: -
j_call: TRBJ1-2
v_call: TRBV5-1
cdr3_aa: CASSHPGTGLGANYGYTF
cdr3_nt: TGCGCCAGCAGCCACCCCGGGACAGGTCTGGGAGCTAACTATGGCTACACCTTC

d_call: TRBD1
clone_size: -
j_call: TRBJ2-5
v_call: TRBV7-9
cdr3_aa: CASSPGQGRGETQYF
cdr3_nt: TGTGCCAGCAGCCCGGGACAGGGGAGGGGAGAGACCCAGTACTTC

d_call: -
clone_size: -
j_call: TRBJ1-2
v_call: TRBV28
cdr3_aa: CASSSQTYGYTF
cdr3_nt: TGTGCCAGCAGTTCCCAAACCTATGGCTACACCTTC

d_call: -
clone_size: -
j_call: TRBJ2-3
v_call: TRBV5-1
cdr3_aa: CASSNSGTDTQYF
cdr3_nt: TGCGCCAGCAGTAACAGCGGCACAGATACGCAGTATTTT

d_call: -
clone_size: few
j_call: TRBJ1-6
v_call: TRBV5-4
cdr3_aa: CASSDRTLASYNSPLHF
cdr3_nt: TGTGCCAGCAGCGACCGGACATTAGCGTCCTATAATTCACCCCTCCACTTT

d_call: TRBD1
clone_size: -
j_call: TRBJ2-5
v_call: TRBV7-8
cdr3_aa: CASSWGTGRRETQYF
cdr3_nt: TGTGCCAGCAGCTGGGGGACAGGGAGGAGAGAGACCCAGTACTTC

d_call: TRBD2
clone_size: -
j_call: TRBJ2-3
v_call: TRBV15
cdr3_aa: CATSRGRGGSTDTQYF
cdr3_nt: TGTGCCACCAGCAGAGGCCGGGGGGGGAGCACAGATACGCAGTATTTT

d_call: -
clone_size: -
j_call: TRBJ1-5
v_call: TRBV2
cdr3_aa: CASSEMRKNQPQHF
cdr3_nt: TGTGCCAGCAGTGAAATGAGAAAGAATCAGCCCCAGCATTTT

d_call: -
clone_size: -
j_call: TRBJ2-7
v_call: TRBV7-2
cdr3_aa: CASSLVTAASEQYF
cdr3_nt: TGTGCCAGCAGCTTAGTCACGGCTGCGTCCGAGCAGTACTTC

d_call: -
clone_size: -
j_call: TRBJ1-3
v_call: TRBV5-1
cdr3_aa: CASSETGSGNTIYF
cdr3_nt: TGCGCCAGCAGCGAAACAGGGTCTGGAAACACCATATATTTT

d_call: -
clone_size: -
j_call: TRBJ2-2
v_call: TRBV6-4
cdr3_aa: CASSVETFTGELFF
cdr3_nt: TGTGCCAGCAGTGTAGAGACTTTCACCGGGGAGCTGTTTTTT

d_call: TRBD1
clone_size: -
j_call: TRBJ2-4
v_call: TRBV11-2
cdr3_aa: CASSLDHRGRGAKNIQYF
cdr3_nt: TGTGCCAGCAGCTTAGATCATAGGGGGCGAGGAGCCAAAAACATTCAGTACTTC

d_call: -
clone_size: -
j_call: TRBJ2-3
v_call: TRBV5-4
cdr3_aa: CASSLAEDTQYF
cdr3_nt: TGTGCCAGCAGCTTGGCCGAAGATACGCAGTATTTT

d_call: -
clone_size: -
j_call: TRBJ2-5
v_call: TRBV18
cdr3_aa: CASSPGTGPEETQYF
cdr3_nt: TGTGCCAGCTCACCAGGGACGGGGCCAGAAGAGACCCAGTACTTC

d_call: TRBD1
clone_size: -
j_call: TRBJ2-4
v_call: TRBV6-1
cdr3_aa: CASSEGTGVNIQYF
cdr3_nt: TGTGCCAGCAGTGAAGGGACAGGGGTCAACATTCAGTACTTC

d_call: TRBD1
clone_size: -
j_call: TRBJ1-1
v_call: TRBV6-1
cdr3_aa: CASTYGKDRREAFF
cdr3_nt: TGTGCCAGCACCTACGGAAAGGACAGGCGTGAAGCTTTCTTT

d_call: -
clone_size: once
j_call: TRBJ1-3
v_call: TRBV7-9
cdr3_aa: CASSLGGYGNTIYF
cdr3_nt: TGTGCCAGCAGCTTAGGAGGGTATGGAAACACCATATATTTT

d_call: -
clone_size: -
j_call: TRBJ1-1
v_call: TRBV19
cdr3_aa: CASSIVFQYEAFF
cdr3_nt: TGTGCCAGTAGTATAGTTTTCCAGTATGAAGCTTTCTTT

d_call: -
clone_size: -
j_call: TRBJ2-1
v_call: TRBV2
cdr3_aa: CASTTPRGQSLLQYEQFF
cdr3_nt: TGTGCCAGCACTACCCCGCGAGGACAGTCTCTCCTACAATATGAGCAGTTCTTC

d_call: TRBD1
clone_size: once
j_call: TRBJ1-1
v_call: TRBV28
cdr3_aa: CASSSTGTENTEAFF
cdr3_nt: TGTGCCAGCAGTTCCACCGGGACAGAGAACACTGAAGCTTTCTTT

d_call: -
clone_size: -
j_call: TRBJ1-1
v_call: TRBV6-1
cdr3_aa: CASREGPPGRAFF
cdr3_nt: TGTGCCAGCAGAGAGGGCCCCCCTGGTCGGGCTTTCTTT

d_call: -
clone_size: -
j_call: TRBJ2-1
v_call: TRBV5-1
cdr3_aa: CASSPQGGKGNEQFF
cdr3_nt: TGCGCCAGCAGCCCCCAAGGCGGGAAGGGGAATGAGCAGTTCTTC

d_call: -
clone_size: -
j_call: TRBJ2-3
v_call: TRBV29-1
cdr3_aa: CSIQTTDTQYF
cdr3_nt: TGCAGCATACAGACTACAGATACGCAGTATTTT